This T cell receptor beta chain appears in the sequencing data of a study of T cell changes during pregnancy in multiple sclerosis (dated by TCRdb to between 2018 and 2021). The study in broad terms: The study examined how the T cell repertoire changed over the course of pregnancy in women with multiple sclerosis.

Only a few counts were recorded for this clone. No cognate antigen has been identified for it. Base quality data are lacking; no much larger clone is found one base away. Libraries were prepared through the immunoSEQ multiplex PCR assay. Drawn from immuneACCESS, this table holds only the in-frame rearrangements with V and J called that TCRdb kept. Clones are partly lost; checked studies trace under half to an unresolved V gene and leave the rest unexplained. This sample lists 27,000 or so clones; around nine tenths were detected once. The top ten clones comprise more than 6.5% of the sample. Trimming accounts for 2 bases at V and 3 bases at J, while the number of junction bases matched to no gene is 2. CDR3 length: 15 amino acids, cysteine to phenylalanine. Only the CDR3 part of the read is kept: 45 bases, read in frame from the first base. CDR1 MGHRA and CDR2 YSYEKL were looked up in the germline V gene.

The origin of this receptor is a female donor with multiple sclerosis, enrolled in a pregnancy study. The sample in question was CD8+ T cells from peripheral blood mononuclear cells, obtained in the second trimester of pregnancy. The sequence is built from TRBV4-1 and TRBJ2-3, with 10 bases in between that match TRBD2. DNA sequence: TGCGCCAGCAGCCAACTAGCGGGGGAGACAGATACGCAGTATTTT. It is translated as CASSQLAGETDTQYF.